This entry features one T cell receptor beta chain sequence. Its specificity is not known. Random hexamers primed reverse transcription of 0.5 to 1 ug RNA. An immunoSEQ multiplex PCR generated amplified TCR beta CDR3 products spanning 54 Vbeta and 13 Jbeta. TCRdb independently ran MiXCR on the immunoSEQ multiplex PCR reads; one entry per CDR3 protein. The profile shows 180,000 or so distinct CDR3 sequences, about 95% of them singletons. The V and J ends lost 0 bases and 4 bases respectively, with 11 bases between them. Germline CDR1 and CDR2: KGHDR and SFDVKD. The CDR3 has 15 residues. These data are taken from a study of CD8 T cells in Susac syndrome. Findings and limits, study-wide: It was acknowledged in the study that its TCR sequencing and HLA analysis involved a relatively small number of individuals.

The authors carried out high-throughput sequencing of TCR beta. They applied it to CD8+ and CD4+ T cells obtained from blood. CD8+ and CD4+ T cells were negatively isolated; TEMRA cells were FACS-enriched. The V call is TRBV24-1, the J call TRBJ2-5, with a tentative D call TRBD2 (5 bases). This receptor was taken from a human donor in good health. The sequencing input was CD4+ T cells from PBMCs. Here the CDR3 reads CATSDLSGMGETQYF. CDR3 DNA sequence: TGTGCCACCAGTGATTTGTCGGGGATGGGAGAGACCCAGTACTTC.